This entry features one T cell receptor (beta chain) sequence. These data are taken from a study of blood T cell repertoires in COVID-19. Profiled with immunoSEQ multiplex PCR; TCRdb holds only in-frame clones, not every one. The sample contains 200,000 or so clones, about 79% of which appear only once. The length of the CDR3 is 12 residues. CDR1 is LGHDT and CDR2 is YNNKEL in the germline V gene (reference sequence). The V end lost 1 base, the J end lost 13 bases, and 8 bases lay between the germline ends. The sequence was obtained from a human donor in a cohort sampled during active COVID-19. Sequencing used peripheral blood. This chain uses TRBV3-1 (or the pseudogene TRBV3-2) with TRBJ1-6; D remains unclear. The CDR3, as DNA: TGTGCCAGCAGCCAAGGTGGGAGGCCCCTCCACTTT. Its protein product is CASSQGGRPLHF.